This T cell receptor (beta chain) was recovered during a study of shared clonotypes between healthy human individuals. Comment on this clone: Its matching antigen is unknown. Other DNA sequences in the sample encode the same CDR3.

Looked up from germline, CDR1 is SGHRS and CDR2 is YFSETQ. The V gene lost 5 bases and the J gene lost 1 base, with 12 bases spanning the gap. The CDR3 is made up of 14 amino acids. Overall study results and limits: Blood was the only sampled material, and tissue repertoires likely differ. Clonotype sharing among donors likely depends on sequencing depth.

Every immunoSEQ plate was one replicate of a subset's evenly spread DNA. Here immunoSEQ multiplex PCR was the method, and the copy in TCRdb shows in-frame clones only, minus some. The sample has 400,000 to 500,000 clones; 60% to 85% are singletons. This sequence originates from a woman aged 40 to 55 in good health. Some clones in this sample may be carry-over from other donors' samples. The specimen sequenced was PBMCs. The genes are TRBV5-1 and TRBJ1-1; a weak D match, TRBD1 (6 bases). The CDR3 region has the DNA TGCGCCAGCAGTTTAGACAGGCCGAACACTGAAGCTTTCTTT. This encodes CASSLDRPNTEAFF.